This T cell receptor beta chain comes out of a study of blood T cell repertoires in COVID-19. Germline V gene data show CDR1 as MNHGY and CDR2 as SAAAGT. This CDR3 spans 15 amino acids. V shed 2 bases and J 0 bases; nucleotides not matched to a gene: 3. In the authors' methods: Nucleated cell counts were estimated from reference gene primer amplification. The protocol was immunoSEQ multiplex PCR, while the TCRdb copy is restricted to in-frame clones and leaves out a portion. V and J calls plus clone size are reproduced from that table; the DNA served to infer D and trimming. The data show more than 200,000 clones, approximately 88% seen once.

The source is a human donor in a cohort sampled during active COVID-19. Sequencing used peripheral blood. The chain uses TRBV6-8 and TRBJ2-7, with 8 bases identical to TRBD2. As DNA, the CDR3 is TGTGCCAGCAGTTACAGCGGGGGTCCCTCCTACGAGCAGTACTTC. Its protein product is CASSYSGGPSYEQYF.